The 2 T cell receptor beta chains reported below all come from one sample, sequenced in a study of Ad26.COV2.S vaccination and SARS-CoV-2 variants. The table came from immunoSEQ multiplex PCR; TCRdb's copy has only in-frame clones and leaves some out. The data show over 200,000 clones, 85% to 90% seen once. Noted treatment: some 20 received Ad26.COV2.S at low or high dose, single or two shots; roughly 5 received placebo; per-sample allocation not given. Day 63 after the first vaccine or placebo injection was the time point for sampling. Source: peripheral blood, taken in a trial of Ad26.COV2.S vaccine versus placebo. The source is a person aged 18-65 years who received the Ad26.COV2.S COVID-19 vaccine or a placebo.

This chain joins TRBV5-1 and TRBJ2-1; 9 nucleotides match TRBD1. The CDR3 length is 15 residues. Trimming cost V 2 bases and J 8 bases; bases outside gene matches: 8. Germline assignment: CDR1 SGHRS and CDR2 YFSETQ. For the CDR3, the DNA is TGCGCCAGCAGCTTTACAGGGGGCTTTGAAGATGAGCAGTTCTTC. It codes for CASSFTGGFEDEQFF.

The genes are TRBV30 and TRBJ2-5, with TRBD2 as a possible D gene (5 bases). The CDR3 loop spans 9 amino acids. Germline V gene lookup returns CDR1 GTSNPN and CDR2 SVGIG (reference sequence). V was clipped by 8 bases and J by 7 bases, with 8 bases between them. The CDR3 bases are TGTGCCATGGGAGCGACCCAGTACTTC. Protein: CAMGATQYF.